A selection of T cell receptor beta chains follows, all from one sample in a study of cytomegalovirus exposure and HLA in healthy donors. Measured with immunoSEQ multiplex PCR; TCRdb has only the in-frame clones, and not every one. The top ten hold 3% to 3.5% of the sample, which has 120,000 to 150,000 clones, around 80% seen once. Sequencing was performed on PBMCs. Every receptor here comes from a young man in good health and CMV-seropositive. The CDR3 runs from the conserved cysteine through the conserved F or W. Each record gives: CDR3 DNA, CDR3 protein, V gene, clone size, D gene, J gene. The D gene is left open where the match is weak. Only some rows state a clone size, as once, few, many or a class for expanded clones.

DNA: TGTGCCAGCAAACCGGCTAGCGGGGTCTACGAGCAGTACTTC
CDR3: CASKPASGVYEQYF
V: TRBV6-6
size: few
D: TRBD2
J: TRBJ2-7

DNA: TGTGCCAGCAGGGACAGGGGGAACACTGAAGCTTTCTTT
CDR3: CASRDRGNTEAFF
V: TRBV28
size: NA
D: TRBD1
J: TRBJ1-1

DNA: TGTGCCAGTAGTATAGGAGGGAGACGTAGTGAGCAGTTCTTC
CDR3: CASSIGGRRSEQFF
V: TRBV19
size: NA
D: NA
J: TRBJ2-1

DNA: TGTGCCACCGGTGGGAGTGGCAATCAGCCCCAGCATTTT
CDR3: CATGGSGNQPQHF
V: TRBV27
size: NA
D: NA
J: TRBJ1-5

DNA: TGTGCCAGCAGTTTCCTTCAGGGCCCTGAAGCTTTCTTT
CDR3: CASSFLQGPEAFF
V: TRBV27
size: NA
D: NA
J: TRBJ1-1

DNA: TGCGCCAGCAGCCAATTGGAGAGCACTGAAGCTTTCTTT
CDR3: CASSQLESTEAFF
V: TRBV4-1
size: NA
D: NA
J: TRBJ1-1

DNA: TGCGCCAGCAGCTTGGGAGGCGGTCAGTTCTTC
CDR3: CASSLGGGQFF
V: TRBV5-1
size: NA
D: NA
J: TRBJ2-1

DNA: TGCAGCGTCCTCCGGCCTCAGGCCCCCACAGATACGCAGTATTTT
CDR3: CSVLRPQAPTDTQYF
V: TRBV29-1
size: NA
D: NA
J: TRBJ2-3

DNA: TGTGCCAGCTCCGGGACAGTGACCTACGAGCAGTACTTC
CDR3: CASSGTVTYEQYF
V: TRBV9
size: NA
D: TRBD1
J: TRBJ2-7

DNA: TGTGCCAGCGGACAGATTTCCTACGAGCAGTACTTC
CDR3: CASGQISYEQYF
V: TRBV19
size: NA
D: NA
J: TRBJ2-7

DNA: TGTGCCAGCGGATTGATGGTGCCGGGCACTGAAGCTTTCTTT
CDR3: CASGLMVPGTEAFF
V: TRBV5-8
size: NA
D: NA
J: TRBJ1-1

DNA: TGTGCCAGCAGCAAACAAGATACGCAGTATTTT
CDR3: CASSKQDTQYF
V: TRBV7-9
size: NA
D: NA
J: TRBJ2-3

DNA: TGTGCCAGCAGCCCCGGACAGTCTTCCTCTGGAAACACCATATATTTT
CDR3: CASSPGQSSSGNTIYF
V: TRBV13
size: NA
D: NA
J: TRBJ1-3

DNA: TGTGCCAGCTCACCTTTATCAGACGGGATGGGTGGGGCCAACGTCCTGACTTTC
CDR3: CASSPLSDGMGGANVLTF
V: TRBV18
size: NA
D: NA
J: TRBJ2-6

DNA: TGTGCCAGCAGTTATCCTAAGCACGAGGTCTACAATGAGCAGTTCTTC
CDR3: CASSYPKHEVYNEQFF
V: TRBV6-6
size: NA
D: NA
J: TRBJ2-1

DNA: TGTGCCAGCGGCAGGGAAGGCACTGAAGCTTTCTTT
CDR3: CASGREGTEAFF
V: TRBV7-9
size: once
D: NA
J: TRBJ1-1

DNA: TGTGCCAGCAGCTTGGTCCGGGGTCCGGGTACGCAGTATTTT
CDR3: CASSLVRGPGTQYF
V: TRBV5-4
size: NA
D: NA
J: TRBJ2-3

DNA: TGTGCCAGCAGCTTTGGACAGGGGAATGAAAAACTGTTTTTT
CDR3: CASSFGQGNEKLFF
V: TRBV7-9
size: NA
D: TRBD1
J: TRBJ1-4

DNA: TGCGCCAGCAGTCCGTACCCGGGACAGGACACAGATACGCAGTATTTT
CDR3: CASSPYPGQDTDTQYF
V: TRBV4-1
size: NA
D: TRBD1
J: TRBJ2-3

DNA: TGCGCCAGCAGCCGGTGGACAGCCGAAGCTAACTATGGCTACACCTTC
CDR3: CASSRWTAEANYGYTF
V: TRBV5-1
size: NA
D: NA
J: TRBJ1-2

DNA: TGCGCCAGCAGCGGGGGGACAGGGGGAAACACCATATATTTT
CDR3: CASSGGTGGNTIYF
V: TRBV5-1
size: NA
D: TRBD1
J: TRBJ1-3

DNA: TGTGCCAGCAGCTTTGGGCTAGCGGGAGATACTCAGTTCTTC
CDR3: CASSFGLAGDTQFF
V: TRBV11-2
size: NA
D: TRBD2
J: TRBJ2-1

DNA: TGTGCCAGCAGTGATTTGGAGTACCACGAGCAGTACTTC
CDR3: CASSDLEYHEQYF
V: TRBV6-1
size: NA
D: NA
J: TRBJ2-7

DNA: TGTGCCAGTAGTTCTCGACCGGACAGTTTCTATGGCTACACCTTC
CDR3: CASSSRPDSFYGYTF
V: TRBV19
size: NA
D: NA
J: TRBJ1-2

DNA: TGTTCCAGCAGCTTGGGGAGAGGGGCCATGGGGGCGAATGAGCAGTTCTTC
CDR3: CSSSLGRGAMGANEQFF
V: TRBV7-9
size: NA
D: NA
J: TRBJ2-1

DNA: TGTGCCAGCAGTTCCTCCACAGGGGGCGGATCCGCCCCAGGGTATGGCTACACCTTC
CDR3: CASSSSTGGGSAPGYGYTF
V: TRBV27
size: NA
D: TRBD1
J: TRBJ1-2

DNA: TGTGCCAGCAGCTTAGGGCCTCCGGGGGGGGGCAGGACAGATACGCAGTATTTT
CDR3: CASSLGPPGGGRTDTQYF
V: TRBV7-6
size: few
D: TRBD2
J: TRBJ2-3

DNA: TGTGCCAGCAGTTTAAAAAACAGCCAAGAGACCCAGTACTTC
CDR3: CASSLKNSQETQYF
V: TRBV28
size: NA
D: NA
J: TRBJ2-5

DNA: TGTGCCAGCAGTGCTCAGGGGATAACTAGCACAGATACGCAGTATTTT
CDR3: CASSAQGITSTDTQYF
V: TRBV5-4
size: NA
D: NA
J: TRBJ2-3